This T cell receptor (beta chain) stems from a study of regulatory T cells in long-lasting Graves disease. Arm-PCR with iRepertoire HTBI primers amplified the CDR3 regions for these TCR beta libraries. TCRdb reanalysed the multiplex PCR reads using MiXCR and keeps one entry per CDR3 protein. The data show roughly 400,000 distinct CDR3 sequences, 16% seen once. J gave up 4 bases and V 2 bases, and 6 bases lay outside the gene matches. CDR3 length: 15 residues. Germline CDR1 and CDR2: SGHTA and FQGNSA. There are many counts of this clonotype. The antigen is not known. Stated time point: newly diagnosed GD, antithyroid drugs for less than 3 months. With RNA extracted from PBMCs as input, the TCR library was made. Study-wide points: Persistent disease showed a preference for TRBV28, TRBJ1-2 and TRBJ2-5.

This same sample was also part of a study on T cells in Graves' hyperthyroidism and ophthalmopathy.

Sequencing used peripheral blood mononuclear cells (PBMCs), obtained at new diagnosis, from a patient treated with antithyroid drugs. V and J are TRBV7-2 and TRBJ2-3; 7 bases match TRBD2. This sequence was found in a woman between 18 and 29 years old with Graves disease. The CDR3 DNA is TGTGCCAGCAGCTTAAGTGCGGGAGCCCCAGATACGCAGTATTTT. It yields the protein CASSLSAGAPDTQYF.